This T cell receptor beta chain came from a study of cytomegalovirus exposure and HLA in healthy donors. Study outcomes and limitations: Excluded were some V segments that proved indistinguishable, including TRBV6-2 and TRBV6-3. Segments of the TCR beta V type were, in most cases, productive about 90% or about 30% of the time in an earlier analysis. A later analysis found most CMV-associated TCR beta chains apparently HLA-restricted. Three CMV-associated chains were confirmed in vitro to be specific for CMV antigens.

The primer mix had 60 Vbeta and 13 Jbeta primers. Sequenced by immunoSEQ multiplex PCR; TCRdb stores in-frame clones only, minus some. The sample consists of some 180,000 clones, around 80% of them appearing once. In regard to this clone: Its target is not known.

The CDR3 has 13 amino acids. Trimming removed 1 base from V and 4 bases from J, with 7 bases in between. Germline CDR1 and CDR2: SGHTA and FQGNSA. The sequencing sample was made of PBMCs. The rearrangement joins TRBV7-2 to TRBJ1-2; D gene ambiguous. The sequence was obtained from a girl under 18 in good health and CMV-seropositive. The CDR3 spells CASSLGSGYGYTF. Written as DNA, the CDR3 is TGTGCCAGCAGCTTAGGCTCGGGCTATGGCTACACCTTC.